This is a list of T cell receptor beta chains from one sample in a study of radiation and T cells in renal cell carcinoma. Sequencing used immunoSEQ multiplex PCR; TCRdb keeps in-frame clones, though not all of them. In the table there are about 91,000 clones, approximately 80% of which are singletons. Material: blood, obtained from a patient whose treatment included radiotherapy and nephrectomy. The origin of the receptors is a man aged 60 to 75 with renal cell carcinoma. Each CDR3 is given with its conserved first and last residue. The D gene is left open where the match is weak. A row's size may be missing; if present it is once, few, many or a size class.

d_call j_call v_call clone_size cdr3_nt cdr3_aa
TRBD1 TRBJ2-7 TRBV19 NA TGTGCCAGTAGTCCGGGACAGGGGTTTTTGTACGAGCAGTACTTC CASSPGQGFLYEQYF
TRBD2 TRBJ2-3 TRBV13 NA TGTGCCAGCAGCTTAACGACTAGCGGGAGGATAGATACGCAGTATTTT CASSLTTSGRIDTQYF
NA TRBJ1-5 TRBV28 NA TGTGCCAGCAGTTTTAATCTAGGCAATCAGCCCCAGCATTTT CASSFNLGNQPQHF
NA TRBJ1-2 TRBV30 NA TGTGCCTGGAGTGTTGGGGGGGGCTACACCTTC CAWSVGGGYTF
NA TRBJ2-1 TRBV5-1 few TGCGCCAGCAGCTTGTTGCGTTACAATGAGCAGTTCTTC CASSLLRYNEQFF
TRBD1 TRBJ2-4 TRBV28 NA TGTGCCAGCAGTACAGTTTCCGGGGGACAGGGAAACATTCAGTACTTC CASSTVSGGQGNIQYF
TRBD2 TRBJ2-1 TRBV9 NA TGTGCCAGCAGCGCCACGGGACTAGCGGTGTACAATGAGCAGTTCTTC CASSATGLAVYNEQFF
TRBD2 TRBJ2-1 TRBV7-8 once TGTGCCAGCAGCTTCCCAGCGGGAGGGCACAATGAGCAGTTCTTC CASSFPAGGHNEQFF
NA TRBJ2-7 TRBV4-3 NA TGCGCCAGCAGCCAAAACTTGGGGCGATTTACCCCCTACGAGCAGTACTTC CASSQNLGRFTPYEQYF
TRBD2 TRBJ2-1 TRBV7-2 NA TGTGCCAGCAGCGCTAAGCGGGAGGTCGGATACAATGAGCAGTTCTTC CASSAKREVGYNEQFF
TRBD2 TRBJ2-1 TRBV11-2 NA TGTGCCAGCAGTAGTAGCGGGAGAGGATCCCATGAGCAGTTCTTC CASSSSGRGSHEQFF
TRBD1 TRBJ1-4 TRBV27 once TGTGCCAGCAGTCCACAGGGGCCCCAGGTTACAACTAATGAAAAACTGTTTTTT CASSPQGPQVTTNEKLFF
NA TRBJ1-5 TRBV15 once TGTGCCACCAGCAGAGACCGGGGGACCTTTAGCAATCAGCCCCAGCATTTT CATSRDRGTFSNQPQHF
NA TRBJ1-2 TRBV6-5 NA TGTGCCAGCCGAGGGACGATTGGCTACACCTTC CASRGTIGYTF
TRBD2 TRBJ2-1 TRBV10-1 NA TGCGCCAGCAGTGAGTCTAGCGGGAGTAGGGATGAGCAGTTCTTC CASSESSGSRDEQFF
TRBD1 TRBJ1-5 TRBV30 NA TGTGCCTGGAGTGTACCCCGACAGGGCGTCGGCAATCAGCCCCAGCATTTT CAWSVPRQGVGNQPQHF
NA TRBJ1-2 TRBV7-9 few TGTGCCAGCAGCTTGGGGATCGGCTATGGCTACACCTTC CASSLGIGYGYTF
TRBD2 TRBJ2-3 TRBV7-3 NA TGTGCCAGCAGCTTAAGCGGGAGATCAGATACGCAGTATTTT CASSLSGRSDTQYF